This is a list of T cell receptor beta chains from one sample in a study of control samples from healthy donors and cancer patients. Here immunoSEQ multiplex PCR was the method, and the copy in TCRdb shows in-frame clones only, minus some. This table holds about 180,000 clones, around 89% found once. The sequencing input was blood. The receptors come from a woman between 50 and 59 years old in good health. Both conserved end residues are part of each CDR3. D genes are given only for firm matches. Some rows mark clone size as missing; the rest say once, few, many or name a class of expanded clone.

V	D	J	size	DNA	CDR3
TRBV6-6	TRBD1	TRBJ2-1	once	TGTGCCAGCAGTTACTCCGGGACAGGGGTCAATGAGCAGTTCTTC	CASSYSGTGVNEQFF
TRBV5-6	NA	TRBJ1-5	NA	TGTGCCAGCAGCTTATTAGGGGACGGACCTGAGAGGCCCCAGCATTTT	CASSLLGDGPERPQHF
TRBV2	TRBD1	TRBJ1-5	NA	TGTGCCAGCAGACCCGACAGGGTAGGATGGCAGCCCCAGCATTTT	CASRPDRVGWQPQHF
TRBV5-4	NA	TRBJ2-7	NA	TGTGCCAGCAGCTTAGGGCAGGGCTATACATACGAGCAGTACTTC	CASSLGQGYTYEQYF
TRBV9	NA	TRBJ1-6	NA	TGTGCCAGCAGCGTAGGGGACACCTATAATTCACCCCTCCACTTT	CASSVGDTYNSPLHF
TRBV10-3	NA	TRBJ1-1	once	TGTGCCATCAGTGAGTCTTCGAACACTGAAGCTTTCTTT	CAISESSNTEAFF
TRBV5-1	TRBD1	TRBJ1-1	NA	TGCGCCAGCAGCTCTACAGGGGGTGAGGCCACTGAAGCTTTCTTT	CASSSTGGEATEAFF
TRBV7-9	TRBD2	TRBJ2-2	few	TGTGCCAGCAGCCCAGGGACTAGCGGCTTTCTGATCGGGGAGCTGTTTTTT	CASSPGTSGFLIGELFF
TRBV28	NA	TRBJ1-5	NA	TGTGCCAGCAGTTTTGGAAGCAATCAGCCCCAGCATTTT	CASSFGSNQPQHF
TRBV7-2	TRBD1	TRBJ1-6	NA	TGTGCCAGCAGCTCCACAGGGGGGCTTGCGCCCCTCCACTTT	CASSSTGGLAPLHF
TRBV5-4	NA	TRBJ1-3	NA	TGTGCCAGCAGCTTGGGCAGGGTTGCGGACACCATATATTTT	CASSLGRVADTIYF
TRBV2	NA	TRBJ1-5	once	TGTGCCAGCAGACAAGTTGGGGAAAATCAGCCCCAGCATTTT	CASRQVGENQPQHF
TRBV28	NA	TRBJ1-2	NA	TGTGCCAGCAGTTTATCAGGGTCGAACTATGGCTACACCTTC	CASSLSGSNYGYTF
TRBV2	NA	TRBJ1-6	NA	TGTGCCAGCCACCCACAGAGAGAAAGGACGAATTCACCCCTCCACTTT	CASHPQRERTNSPLHF
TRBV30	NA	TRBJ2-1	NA	TGTGCCTGGAGGAGACAGGACACCGAGCAGTTCTTC	CAWRRQDTEQFF
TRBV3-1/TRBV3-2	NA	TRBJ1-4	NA	TGTGCCAGCAGCCAATATGAAAAACTGTTTTTT	CASSQYEKLFF
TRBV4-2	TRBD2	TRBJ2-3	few	TGTGCCAGCAGCCAAGGGACTAGCTCGGATACGCAGTATTTT	CASSQGTSSDTQYF
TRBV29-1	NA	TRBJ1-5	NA	TGCAGCGTTGTGAGCGGCGATAGCAATCAGCCCCAGCATTTT	CSVVSGDSNQPQHF
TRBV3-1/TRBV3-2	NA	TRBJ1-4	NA	TGTGCCAGCAGCCGGGGGGGGGCAGACGAAAAACTGTTTTTT	CASSRGGADEKLFF
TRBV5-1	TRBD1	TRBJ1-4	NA	TGCGCCAGCAGTTCCGGGACAGGGAGTGAAAAACTGTTTTTT	CASSSGTGSEKLFF
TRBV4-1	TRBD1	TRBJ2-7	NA	TGCGCCAGCAGCCTCGACAGGGTCTCCTACGAGCAGTACTTC	CASSLDRVSYEQYF
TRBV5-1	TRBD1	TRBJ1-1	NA	TGCGCCAGCAGCCAAGGGGACAGGGTCGGCACTGAAGCTTTCTTT	CASSQGDRVGTEAFF
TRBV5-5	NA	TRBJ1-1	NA	TGTGCCAGCAGCTTGATCCCCAGGGACGGGGAAGCTTTCTTT	CASSLIPRDGEAFF
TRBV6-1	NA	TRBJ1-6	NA	TGTGCCAGCAGGGAAGAGTCACCCCTCCACTTT	CASREESPLHF
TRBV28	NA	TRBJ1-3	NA	TGTGCCAGCAGCCGGACTAACGCCGCTGGAAACACCATATATTTT	CASSRTNAAGNTIYF
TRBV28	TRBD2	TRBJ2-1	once	TGTGCCAGCAGTGGTCAGGGGAGAGCGGGGGCCATTTTATCCTACAATGAGCAGTTCTTC	CASSGQGRAGAILSYNEQFF
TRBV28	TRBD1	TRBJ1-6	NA	TGTGCCAGCAATATACAGGGGTGGAATTCACCCCTCCACTTT	CASNIQGWNSPLHF
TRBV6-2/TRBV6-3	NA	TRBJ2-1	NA	TGTGCCAGCAGTTACCGGGCTTGGGGGTCCGTGGGTGAGCAGTTCTTC	CASSYRAWGSVGEQFF
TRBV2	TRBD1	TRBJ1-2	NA	TGTGCCAGCCTCCGGGACAGGGTTTCTGGCGACTATGGCTACACCTTC	CASLRDRVSGDYGYTF
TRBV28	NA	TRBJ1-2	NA	TGTGCCAGCAGTTTTCCTTATGGCTACACCTTC	CASSFPYGYTF
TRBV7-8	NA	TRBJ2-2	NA	TGTGCCAGCAGCTCCTCAGGGGTCAATGGGGAGCTGTTTTTT	CASSSSGVNGELFF
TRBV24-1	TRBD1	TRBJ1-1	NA	TGTGCCACCAGTGACAACTGGACAGGGTCTGGAGCTTTCTTT	CATSDNWTGSGAFF
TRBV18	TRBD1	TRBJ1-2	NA	TGTGCCAGCTCACCACCGGGACAGCGCTATGGCTACACCTTC	CASSPPGQRYGYTF
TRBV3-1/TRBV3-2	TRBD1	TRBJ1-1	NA	TGTGCCAGCAGCACCCGAGGGCGAGGACAGGAAGAAGCTTTCTTT	CASSTRGRGQEEAFF
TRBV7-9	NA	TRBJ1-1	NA	TGTGCCAGCAGCATTAACACTGAAGCTTTCTTT	CASSINTEAFF
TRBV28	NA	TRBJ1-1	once	TGTGCCAGCAGTCGCTCGGGGGCAATGGACACTGAAGCTTTCTTT	CASSRSGAMDTEAFF
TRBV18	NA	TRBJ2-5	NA	TGTGCCAGCTCTCGAAGCAGGGGAGAGACCCAGTACTTC	CASSRSRGETQYF
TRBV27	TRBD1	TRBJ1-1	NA	TGTGCCAGCAGTTTCGTGGGACAGCCGCACGTGGCTTTCTTT	CASSFVGQPHVAFF
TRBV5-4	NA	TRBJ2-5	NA	TGTGCCAGCAGCTTAAAGGTGGGGGGAGAGACCCAGTACTTC	CASSLKVGGETQYF
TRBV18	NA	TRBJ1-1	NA	TGTGCCAGCTCACCGGTAGAGGTAACAGTCACTGAAGCTTTCTTT	CASSPVEVTVTEAFF
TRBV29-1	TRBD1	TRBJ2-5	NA	TGCAGCGTTGACGGAGGGACAGGGGGCAGTCTGGAGACCCAGTACTTC	CSVDGGTGGSLETQYF
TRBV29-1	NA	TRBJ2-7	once	TGCAGCGTTGGTATGGGGGCCGTCTACGAGCAGTACTTC	CSVGMGAVYEQYF
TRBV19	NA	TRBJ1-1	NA	TGTGCCAGTGGAAGGGGTTCCGGTAGAGTGAACACTGAAGCTTTCTTT	CASGRGSGRVNTEAFF
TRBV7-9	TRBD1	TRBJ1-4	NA	TGTGCCAGCAGCTTAGGGGGTTGGGGACAGTACGATGAAAAACTGTTTTTT	CASSLGGWGQYDEKLFF
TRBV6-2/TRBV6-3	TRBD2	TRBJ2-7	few	TGTGCCAGCAGTTACGCGGGAGTCGGGTACGAGCAGTACTTC	CASSYAGVGYEQYF
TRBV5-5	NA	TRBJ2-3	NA	TGTGCCAGCAGACTGGACGGCCTGGGGGCAGATACGCAGTATTTT	CASRLDGLGADTQYF
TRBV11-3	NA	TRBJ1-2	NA	TGTGCCAGCAGCTTAGATCGGGGCCGTGTGACCTTC	CASSLDRGRVTF
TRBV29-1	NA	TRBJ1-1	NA	TGCAGCGTTGACTTCTCCCCCGTAAACACTGAAGCTTTCTTT	CSVDFSPVNTEAFF
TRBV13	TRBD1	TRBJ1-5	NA	TGTGCCAGCAGCTTAGGGCGGACAGGGTTCGGGCAGCCCCAGCATTTT	CASSLGRTGFGQPQHF